The clone carrying this T cell receptor beta chain has only a few counts. TCRdb itself ran the 5' RACE reads through MiXCR, one entry per CDR3 protein. Found here are under 45,000 distinct CDR3 sequences, approximately 30% of them singletons; the top ten hold just over 4%. V lost 0 bases, J lost 4 bases, and 4 bases lay in between. The CDR3 is 13 residues long. Germline values: CDR1 LGHNA, CDR2 YNFKEQ. J is TRBJ1-5 and V is TRBV4-2, with D unclear. The sequence was collected from a female donor with breast cancer. Specimen: tumor-infiltrating memory CD4+ T cells sorted from the breast tumor. Regarding subset: memory CD4+ T cells, CD4+CD45RO+CD25-. The CDR3: CASSQELNQPQHF. CDR3 DNA: TGTGCCAGCAGCCAAGAGTTAAATCAGCCCCAGCATTTT.